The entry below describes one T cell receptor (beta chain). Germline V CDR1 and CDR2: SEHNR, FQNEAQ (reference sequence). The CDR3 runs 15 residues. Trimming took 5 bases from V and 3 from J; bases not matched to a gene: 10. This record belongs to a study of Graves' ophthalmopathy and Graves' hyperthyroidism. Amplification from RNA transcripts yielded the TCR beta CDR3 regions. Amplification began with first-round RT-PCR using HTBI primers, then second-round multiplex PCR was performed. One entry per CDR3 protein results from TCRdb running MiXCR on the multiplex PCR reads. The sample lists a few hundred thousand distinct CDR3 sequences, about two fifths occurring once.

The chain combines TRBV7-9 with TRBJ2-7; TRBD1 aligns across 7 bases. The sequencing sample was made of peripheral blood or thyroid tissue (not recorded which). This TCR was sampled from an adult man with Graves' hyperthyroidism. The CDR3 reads CASSPQRQGDYEQYF. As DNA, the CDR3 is TGTGCCAGCAGCCCACAGAGACAGGGTGACTACGAGCAGTACTTC. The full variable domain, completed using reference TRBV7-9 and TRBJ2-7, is DTGVSQNPRHKITKRGQNVTFRCDPISEHNRLYWYRQTLGQGPEFLTYFQNEAQLEKSRLLSDRFSAERPKGSFSTLEIQRTEQGDSAMYLCASSPQRQGDYEQYFGPGTRLTVT.